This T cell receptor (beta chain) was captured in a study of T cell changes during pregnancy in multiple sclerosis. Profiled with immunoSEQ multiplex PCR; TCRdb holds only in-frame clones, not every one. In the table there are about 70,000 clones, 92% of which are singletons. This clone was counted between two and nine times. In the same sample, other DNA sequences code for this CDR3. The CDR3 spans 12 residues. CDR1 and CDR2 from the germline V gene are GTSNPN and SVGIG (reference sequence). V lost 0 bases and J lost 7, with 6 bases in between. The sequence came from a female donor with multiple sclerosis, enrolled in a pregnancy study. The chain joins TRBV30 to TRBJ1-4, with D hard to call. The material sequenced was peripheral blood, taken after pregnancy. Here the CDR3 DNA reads TGTGCCTGGAGTGTACTCCGTGAAAAACTGTTTTTT. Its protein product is CAWSVLREKLFF.